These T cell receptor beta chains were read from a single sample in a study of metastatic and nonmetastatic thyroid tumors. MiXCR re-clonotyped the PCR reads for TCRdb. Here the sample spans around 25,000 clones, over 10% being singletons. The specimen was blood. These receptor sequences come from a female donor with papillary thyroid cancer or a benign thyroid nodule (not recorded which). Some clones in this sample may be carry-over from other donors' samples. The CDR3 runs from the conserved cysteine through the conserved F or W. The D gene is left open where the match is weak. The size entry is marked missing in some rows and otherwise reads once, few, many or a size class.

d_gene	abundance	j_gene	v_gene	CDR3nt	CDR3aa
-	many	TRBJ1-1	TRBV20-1	TGCAGTGCTCCCAGAGGGGGTCCGAACACTGAAGCTTTCTTT	CSAPRGGPNTEAFF
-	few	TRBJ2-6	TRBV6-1	TGTGCCAGCAGTGAAGCGAGCTCTGGGGCCAACGTCCTGGCTTTC	CASSEASSGANVLAF
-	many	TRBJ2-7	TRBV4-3	TGCGCCAGCAGCCGCCTCGCCGGGACGGCCTCCTACGAGCAGTACTTC	CASSRLAGTASYEQYF
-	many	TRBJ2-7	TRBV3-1	TGTGCCAGCAGCCAAGCGGTGGACTCCCTCCAGTACTTC	CASSQAVDSLQYF
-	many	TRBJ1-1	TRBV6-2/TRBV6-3	TGTGCCAGCAGTTACGCAACAGGTTGGACTGAAGCTTTCTTT	CASSYATGWTEAFF
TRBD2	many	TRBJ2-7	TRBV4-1	TGCGCCAGCAGCCAAGATCCGGCTAGCGGGTTAGAGGAGCAGTACTTC	CASSQDPASGLEEQYF
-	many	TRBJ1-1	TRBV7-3	TGTGCCAGCAGCCTCGCAGCCAACACTGAAGCTTTCTTT	CASSLAANTEAFF
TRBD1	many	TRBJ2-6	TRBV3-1	TGTGCCAGCAGCCAAGATCGATCAGGGGGCGTAATTTCTGGGGCCAACGTCCTGACTTTC	CASSQDRSGGVISGANVLTF
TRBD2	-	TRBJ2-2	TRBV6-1	TGTGCCAGCAGTGCTCAGCTAGCGGGCAGTAGCGGGGAGCTGTTTTTT	CASSAQLAGSSGELFF
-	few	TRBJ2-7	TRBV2	TGTGCCAGCAGTGTGGCCCGGGGGTCCGCCTACGAGCAGTACTTC	CASSVARGSAYEQYF
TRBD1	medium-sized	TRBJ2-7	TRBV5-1	TGCGCCAGCAGCTGGGACAGGGGCTACGAGCAGTACTTC	CASSWDRGYEQYF
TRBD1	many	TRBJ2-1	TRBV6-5	TGTGCCAGCAGTTCCCGGACAGGTATCTCCTACAATGAGCAGTTCTTC	CASSSRTGISYNEQFF
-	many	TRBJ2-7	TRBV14	TGTGCCAGCAGCCAGGGTCAGGACTACGAGCAGTACTTC	CASSQGQDYEQYF
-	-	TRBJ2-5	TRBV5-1	TGCGCCAGCAGCTGGGCACTAGCTCAAGAGACCCAGCACTTC	CASSWALAQETQHF
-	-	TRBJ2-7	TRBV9	TGTGCCAGCAGCGTAGATTGGGGGCACGAGCAGTACTTC	CASSVDWGHEQYF
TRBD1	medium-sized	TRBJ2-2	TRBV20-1	TGCAGTGCTAGGACAGGGGCGAACACCGGGGAGCTGTTTTTT	CSARTGANTGELFF
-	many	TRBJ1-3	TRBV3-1	TGTGCCAGCACCCCGACAGTGAGCTCTGGAAACACCATATATTTT	CASTPTVSSGNTIYF
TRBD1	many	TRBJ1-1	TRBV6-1	TGTGCCAGCAGCCGCTCCCTTGACAGGGTGAACACTGAAGCTTTCTTT	CASSRSLDRVNTEAFF
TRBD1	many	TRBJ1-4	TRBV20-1	TGCAGTGCTAGACCAATTGGGACAGGGGATTGGGAAAAACTGTTTTTT	CSARPIGTGDWEKLFF
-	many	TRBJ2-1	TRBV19	TGTGCCGCGGAGGGACAGTACAATGAGCAGTTCTTC	CAAEGQYNEQFF
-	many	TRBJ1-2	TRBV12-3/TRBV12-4	TGTGCCAGCGCCCGGGGCCTCCGGTATGGCTACACCTTC	CASARGLRYGYTF
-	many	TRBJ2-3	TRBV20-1	TGCAGTGCTAGAGATCTCTGGGTAAGGGATACGCAGTATTTT	CSARDLWVRDTQYF
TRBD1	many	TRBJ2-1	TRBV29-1	TGCAGCGTTGAAGAGTTGGTCCAGGGGGCAAGGAATGAGCAGTTCTTC	CSVEELVQGARNEQFF
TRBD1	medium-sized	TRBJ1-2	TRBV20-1	TGCAGTGCTAGGCACACGGGACAGGGGACTCGCTACACCTTC	CSARHTGQGTRYTF
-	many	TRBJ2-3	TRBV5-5	TGTGCCAGCAGCATACAGGGACGTAGCACAGATACGCAGTATTTT	CASSIQGRSTDTQYF
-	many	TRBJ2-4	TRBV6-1	TGTGCCAGCAGTACTGGGGGTAGAAACATTCAGTACTTC	CASSTGGRNIQYF
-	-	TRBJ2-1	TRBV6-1	TGTGCCAGCAGTGGGGTACATCCGAGGGCCTACAATGAGCAGTTCTTC	CASSGVHPRAYNEQFF
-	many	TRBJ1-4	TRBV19	TGTGCCAGTACCCAACGGGGGGAAGAACTGTTTTTT	CASTQRGEELFF
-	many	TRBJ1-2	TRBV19	TGTGCCAGTAGTCCATCGACAGCCTATGGCTACACCTTC	CASSPSTAYGYTF
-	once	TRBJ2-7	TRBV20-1	TGCAGTGCTAGTCCCGGATGGGAGCAGTACTTC	CSASPGWEQYF
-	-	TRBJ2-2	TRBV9	TGTGCCAGCCAGACAGGGAACACCGGGGAGCTGTTTTTT	CASQTGNTGELFF
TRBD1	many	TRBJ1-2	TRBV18	TGTGCCAGCTCACCTACCCCAGACAGGGGCGGCTACACCTTC	CASSPTPDRGGYTF
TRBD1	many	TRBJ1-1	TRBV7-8	TGTGCCAGTGGACAGGGTGGCACTGAAGCTTTCTTT	CASGQGGTEAFF
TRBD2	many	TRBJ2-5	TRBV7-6	TGTGCCAGCAGCTTCAGCGGGATCCAAGAGACCCAGTACTTC	CASSFSGIQETQYF
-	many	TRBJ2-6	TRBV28	TGTGCCAGCAGTAACTCTGGGGCCAACGTCCTGACTTTC	CASSNSGANVLTF
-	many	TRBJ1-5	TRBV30	TGTGCCTGGAGTATTTGGGATAGCAATCAGCCCCAGCATTTT	CAWSIWDSNQPQHF
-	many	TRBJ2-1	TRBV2	-	CASSSSGQDSYNEQFF
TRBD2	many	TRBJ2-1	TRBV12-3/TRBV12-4	TGTGCCAGCAGCCCCCGGACTAGCGGGAGAGAGGGCGATGAGCAGTTCTTC	CASSPRTSGREGDEQFF
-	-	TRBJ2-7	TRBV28	TGTGCCAGCAGTTCGCCTCTCCGGGACCACAGCGAGCGGTACTTC	CASSSPLRDHSERYF
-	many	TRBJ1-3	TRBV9	TGTGCCAGCAGCCCCCCGGGAAACACCATATATTTT	CASSPPGNTIYF